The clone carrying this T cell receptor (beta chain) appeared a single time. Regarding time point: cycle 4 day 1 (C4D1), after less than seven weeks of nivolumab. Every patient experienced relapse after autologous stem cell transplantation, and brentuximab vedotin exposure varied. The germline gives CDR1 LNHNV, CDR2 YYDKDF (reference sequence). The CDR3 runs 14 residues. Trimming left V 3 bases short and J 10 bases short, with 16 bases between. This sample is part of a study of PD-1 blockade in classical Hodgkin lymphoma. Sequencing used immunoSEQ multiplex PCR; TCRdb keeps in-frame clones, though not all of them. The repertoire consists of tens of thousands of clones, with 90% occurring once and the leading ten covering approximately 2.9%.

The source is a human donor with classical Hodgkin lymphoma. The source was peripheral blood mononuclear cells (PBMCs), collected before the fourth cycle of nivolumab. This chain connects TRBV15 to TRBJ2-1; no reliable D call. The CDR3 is CATSSGSKVLEQFF. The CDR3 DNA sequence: TGTGCCACCAGCAGTGGTAGTAAGGTACTCGAGCAGTTCTTC.